Listed below are T cell receptor beta chains from one sample, sequenced in a study of T cells in Graves' hyperthyroidism and ophthalmopathy. TCRdb re-called the multiplex PCR reads with MiXCR, one entry per CDR3 protein. The sample holds roughly 290,000 distinct CDR3 sequences, 12% to 15% seen once. Sequenced material: blood. The receptors originated from a woman between 35 and 50 years old with Graves' hyperthyroidism. CDR3s include the opening cysteine and the closing phenylalanine or tryptophan. The order of the fields is clone size, CDR3 length, J gene, V gene, D gene, CDR3 protein, CDR3 DNA. A D gene is named only where the DNA matches it firmly. Size is stated as how often the clone was seen (once, few, many) or a class if it is expanded.

abundance: many; len: 13; j_gene: TRBJ2-7; v_gene: TRBV11-3; d_gene: -; CDR3aa: CASSFGLNYEQYF; CDR3nt: TGTGCCAGCAGCTTCGGACTGAACTACGAGCAGTACTTC
abundance: many; len: 15; j_gene: TRBJ1-5; v_gene: TRBV6-1; d_gene: -; CDR3aa: CASSDGGTANQPQHF; CDR3nt: TGTGCCAGCAGTGACGGCGGCACGGCAAATCAGCCCCAGCATTTT
abundance: many; len: 14; j_gene: TRBJ1-1; v_gene: TRBV20-1; d_gene: -; CDR3aa: CSARDSSGTTEAFF; CDR3nt: TGCAGTGCCAGGGACTCCTCGGGGACCACTGAAGCTTTCTTT
abundance: many; len: 15; j_gene: TRBJ1-3; v_gene: TRBV7-9; d_gene: -; CDR3aa: CASSLLDGSGNTIYF; CDR3nt: TGTGCCAGCAGCTTATTAGATGGATCTGGAAACACCATATATTTT
abundance: few; len: 15; j_gene: TRBJ2-7; v_gene: TRBV20-1; d_gene: TRBD1; CDR3aa: CSAKVGQGPLYEQYF; CDR3nt: TGCAGTGCTAAGGTGGGACAGGGCCCCCTCTACGAGCAGTACTTC
abundance: many; len: 15; j_gene: TRBJ2-1; v_gene: TRBV28; d_gene: TRBD2; CDR3aa: CASSVAGELDNEQFF; CDR3nt: TGTGCCAGCTCTGTAGCGGGAGAGCTTGACAATGAGCAGTTCTTC
abundance: many; len: 14; j_gene: TRBJ1-5; v_gene: TRBV5-1; d_gene: TRBD1; CDR3aa: CASSPDRTDQPQHF; CDR3nt: TGCGCCAGCAGTCCGGACAGGACCGATCAGCCCCAGCATTTT
abundance: many; len: 14; j_gene: TRBJ1-2; v_gene: TRBV27; d_gene: -; CDR3aa: CASSLAGRDYGYTF; CDR3nt: TGTGCCAGCAGTTTAGCGGGCAGGGACTATGGCTACACCTTC
abundance: many; len: 15; j_gene: TRBJ1-4; v_gene: TRBV12-3/TRBV12-4; d_gene: TRBD1; CDR3aa: CASSTGTGIDEKLFF; CDR3nt: TGTGCCAGCAGTACAGGGACAGGGATCGATGAAAAACTGTTTTTT
abundance: many; len: 11; j_gene: TRBJ2-1; v_gene: TRBV20-1; d_gene: -; CDR3aa: CSARLDNEQFF; CDR3nt: TGCAGTGCTCGACTAGACAATGAGCAGTTCTTC